This T cell receptor beta chain emerged from a study of OX40 agonist ivuxolimab in advanced cancers. The CDR3 is 15 amino acids. The germline gives CDR1 GTSNPN, CDR2 SVGIG (reference sequence). V was cut by 0 bases and J by 0 bases, with 11 bases left in between. Profiled with immunoSEQ multiplex PCR; TCRdb holds only in-frame clones, not every one. The table has roughly 72,000 clones, roughly 93% seen once. The source material was CD4+ or CD8+ T cells sorted from blood, sampled in a trial of the OX40 agonist ivuxolimab. This chain connects TRBV30 to TRBJ2-5, with D perhaps matching TRBD2 (6 bases). The source is an adult with an advanced solid tumor such as melanoma, head and neck, liver or kidney cancer. The CDR3, as DNA: TGTGCCTGGAGTGTAGGCAGGGACTACCAAGAGACCCAGTACTTC. It codes for CAWSVGRDYQETQYF.